This passage covers 20 T cell receptor beta chains from one sample sequenced in a study of human CD8 memory T cell subsets. TCR beta libraries were made by UMI-labeled 5' RACE. TCRdb re-called the 5' RACE reads and catalogs CDR3 proteins one per entry, DNA excluded. The sample totals thousands of distinct CDR3 sequences. The study classified TPEX cells as CCR7+ PD-1+ TIGIT+ early memory CD8+ T cells bearing exhausted-like traits. Sequencing was carried out using CD8+ T cells from PBMCs. These receptors originate from a human donor in good health.

V and J are TRBV6-2 or TRBV6-3 and TRBJ2-1; TCRdb proposes TRBD2, but this gene call is untestable without DNA. This CDR3 is 23 amino acids long. Germline assignment: CDR1 MNHEY and CDR2 SVGEGT. CDR3: CASSYSGSTSGRFFLFSDNEQFF.

The chain recombines TRBV7-2 with TRBJ2-3; TCRdb indicates TRBD2, and absent DNA this call remains unverified. Looked up from germline, CDR1 is SGHTA and CDR2 is FQGNSA. The CDR3 is 15 amino acids. CDR3 region: CASSPTSGRLDTQYF.

This CDR3 is CASSQGRAKNIQYF. The genes are TRBV7-8 and TRBJ2-4; TCRdb names TRBD1, which stays unverified in the absence of DNA. Germline lookup yields CDR1 SGHVS and CDR2 FQNEAQ. The CDR3 extends over 14 amino acids.

This chain links TRBV4-3 with TRBJ2-7; TCRdb indicates TRBD2, and absent DNA this call remains unverified. CDR1 is LGHNA, CDR2 YSLEER, per germline. The CDR3 contains 17 residues. The CDR3: CASSHGTSGTSSYEQYF.

This clonotype registers medium-sized by frequency. The V gene is TRBV12-3 or TRBV12-4, the J gene TRBJ2-1; TCRdb gives TRBD2 as the D gene, but with no DNA this cannot be confirmed. This CDR3 comprises 17 residues. The CDR3 is CASSLPPLAGELNEQFF.

This clonotype is identified as medium-sized from frequency. The rearrangement links TRBV20-1 to TRBJ2-7; TCRdb indicates TRBD1, and absent DNA this call remains unverified. This CDR3 has 15 amino acids. Germline-derived CDR1 and CDR2 are DFQATT and SNEGSKA (reference sequence). The chain's CDR3 is CSARDLAGITYEQYF.

This chain links TRBV4-3 with TRBJ2-1; lacking DNA, the TRBD2 call made by TCRdb goes unchecked. Germline loops: CDR1 LGHNA, CDR2 YSLEER. This CDR3 contains 15 residues. The CDR3 is CASSRDYHSYNEQFF.

This clonotype counts as medium-sized (0.01 to 0.1%) by frequency. The chain joins TRBV7-8 to TRBJ1-1; absent DNA, TCRdb's TRBD1 call cannot be checked. CDR1 is SGHVS and CDR2 is FQNEAQ in the germline V gene. The CDR3 covers 14 residues. The CDR3 here is CASTRTPTGPEAFF.

This clonotype shows up as medium-sized (0.01 to 0.1%) by frequency. The chain is built from TRBV28 and TRBJ2-3. There are 16 residues in the CDR3. Germline CDR1 is MDHEN and CDR2 is SYDVKM. The CDR3 sequence: CASRTTKWGSTDTQYF.

V gene TRBV4-3 combines with J gene TRBJ1-5. The germline CDR1 and CDR2 sequences are LGHNA and YSLEER. The CDR3 runs to 14 residues. CDR3 residues: CASSQAGTHQPQHF.

This chain uses TRBV5-6 with TRBJ1-4; TCRdb indicates TRBD1, and absent DNA this call remains unverified. The V gene's germline CDR1 is SGHDT and CDR2 YYEEEE. The CDR3 is 17 residues long. The CDR3 reads CASSLDESGQDPEKLFF. The entire variable domain, with the rest obtained from reference TRBV5-6 and TRBJ1-4, is as follows: DAGVTQSPTHLIKTRGQQVTLRCSPKSGHDTVSWYQQALGQGPQFIFQYYEEEERQRGNFPDRFSGHQFPNYSSELNVNALLLGDSALYLCASSLDESGQDPEKLFFGSGTQLSVL.

The chain is built from TRBV6-6 and TRBJ2-7; TCRdb designates TRBD1, a call that cannot be tested without DNA. This CDR3 has 15 amino acids. Looked up from germline, CDR1 is MNHNY and CDR2 is SVGAGI (reference sequence). This CDR3 reads CASSTRGVGRYEQYF.

The CDR3 here is CASSAYTDTQYF. The chain joins TRBV9 to TRBJ2-3. This CDR3 is 12 amino acids long. Germline V lookup: CDR1 SGDLS, CDR2 YYNGEE.

The chain recombines TRBV11-2 with TRBJ2-2; TCRdb's assignment of TRBD2 cannot be checked, as there is no DNA. Germline values: CDR1 SGHAT, CDR2 FQNNGV. This CDR3 region has 16 residues. The CDR3 loop is CASSVSPGGNTGELFF.

The chain combines TRBV9 with TRBJ1-2; TCRdb names TRBD1, which stays unverified in the absence of DNA. The germline gives CDR1 SGDLS, CDR2 YYNGEE. The CDR3 contains 16 residues. The CDR3 here is CASSVTGTEANYGYTF.

The gene calls are TRBV6-5 and TRBJ2-5; TCRdb's D call of TRBD2 is untestable without DNA. Per the germline V gene, CDR1 is MNHEY and CDR2 is SVGAGI. This CDR3 comprises 16 residues. CDR3 loop: CASSLTWTSGRETQYF.

The chain combines TRBV24-1 with TRBJ2-2; the D gene TCRdb calls, TRBD1, cannot be checked with no DNA. Germline CDR1 and CDR2: KGHDR and SFDVKD. The length of the CDR3 is 13 residues. CDR3 amino acids: CATSDLGGGELFF.

V is TRBV20-1 and J is TRBJ2-1; absent DNA, TCRdb's TRBD2 call cannot be checked. Germline CDR1 is DFQATT and CDR2 is SNEGSKA (reference sequence). The CDR3 spans 18 residues. CDR3 sequence reads: CSARDSGASGVLYNEQFF.

CDR3 sequence: CASSLDWASGGASNEQFF. This rearrangement joins TRBV11-2 to TRBJ2-1; the TRBD2 assignment by TCRdb is unverifiable without DNA. There are 18 residues in the CDR3. Germline V gene lookup returns CDR1 SGHAT and CDR2 FQNNGV.

The V gene is TRBV24-1, the J gene TRBJ2-2; the D gene TCRdb calls, TRBD1, cannot be checked with no DNA. There are 13 residues in the CDR3. From germline, CDR1 is KGHDR and CDR2 SFDVKD. CDR3 sequence reads: CATSDTQDRELFF.